These 10 T cell receptor beta chains were all obtained from the same sample, sequenced in a study of OX40 agonist ivuxolimab in advanced cancers. The repertoire was sequenced with immunoSEQ multiplex PCR; TCRdb's copy has only in-frame clones and lacks some. The data contain 100,000 or so clones, more than 95% of them seen just once; the ten biggest clones take up around 2.2%. Sequenced material: CD4+ or CD8+ T cells sorted from blood, taken in a trial of the OX40 agonist ivuxolimab. These receptors originate from an adult with an advanced solid tumor such as melanoma, head and neck, liver or kidney cancer.

The genes are TRBV27 and TRBJ2-7; the D is unclear. The CDR3 runs to 11 residues. V was cut by 6 bases and J by 12 bases, with 15 bases left in between. Germline CDR1 and CDR2: MNHEY and SMNVEV (reference sequence). The chain's CDR3 is CASSPRPDWYF. The CDR3 DNA is TGTGCCAGCAGCCCCCGCCCGGATTGGTACTTC.

This sequence joins TRBV4-1 and TRBJ1-2; TRBD1 might be the D (6 bases). The V gene's germline CDR1 is MGHRA and CDR2 YSYEKL. V lost 4 bases, J lost 7 bases, and 13 bases lay in between. This CDR3 region has 13 residues. The DNA of the CDR3 is TGCGCCAGCAGCCCACAGGGAGGCGCTGGCTACACCTTC. Residues: CASSPQGGAGYTF.

The CDR3 nucleotides are TGTGCCAGCAGCTTATCGCTAGACTCCTACGAGCAGTACTTC. Protein: CASSLSLDSYEQYF. The rearrangement joins TRBV7-2 to TRBJ2-7; no definite D call. V shed 2 bases and J shed 0 bases, with 8 bases lying between them. Germline loops: CDR1 SGHTA, CDR2 FQGNSA. This CDR3 contains 14 residues.

This clone has a single count. The rearrangement joins TRBV7-9 to TRBJ2-7; D might be TRBD1 or TRBD2, each matching 5 bases. There are 13 residues in the CDR3. Trimming shortened V by 8 bases and J by 6 bases, and 17 bases separated the two germline ends. Per the germline V gene, CDR1 is SEHNR and CDR2 is FQNEAQ (reference sequence). The CDR3: CASASPHGGEQYF. DNA for the CDR3: TGTGCCAGCGCATCCCCGCATGGGGGCGAGCAGTACTTC.

The chain recombines TRBV5-1 with TRBJ1-4; D uncertain. In germline, CDR1 is SGHRS, CDR2 YFSETQ. This CDR3 comprises 14 residues. Trimming left V 4 bases short and J 4 bases short, with 11 bases between. This chain's CDR3 is CASSDSGNNEKLFF. The CDR3 DNA sequence: TGCGCCAGCAGCGACTCGGGGAATAATGAAAAACTGTTTTTT.

The rearrangement links TRBV9 to TRBJ1-5; 9 bases fit TRBD1. V lost 0 bases to trimming and J lost 6 bases; unmatched junction nucleotides: 7. The V gene's germline CDR1 is SGDLS and CDR2 YYNGEE. The CDR3 covers 16 residues. The CDR3 loop is CASSVGTGEVFQPQHF. The CDR3 nucleotides read TGTGCCAGCAGCGTAGGGACAGGGGAGGTTTTTCAGCCCCAGCATTTT.

About this clone itself: One end of the junction is discordant with germline, which a read error may explain. The chain carries TRBV5-3 and TRBJ2-1, with 11 bases lining up with TRBD2. TRBV5-3 is classed as an ORF, of uncertain function. This CDR3 contains 15 residues. DNA of the CDR3: TGTGCCAGAAGTTTGGGACTAGCGGCTTTTAATGAGCAGTTCTTC. Protein sequence: CARSLGLAAFNEQFF.

This CDR3 reads CASSPLLAVQETQYF. The CDR3 nucleotides read TGTGCCAGCAGCCCCTTGTTAGCGGTACAAGAGACCCAGTACTTC. The rearrangement uses TRBV28 and TRBJ2-5; tentatively, D is TRBD2 (6 bases). Germline V gives CDR1 MDHEN, CDR2 SYDVKM. V was shortened by 6 bases and J by 2 bases, with 16 bases between the two germline ends. The CDR3 totals 15 residues.

This chain uses TRBV7-8 with TRBJ2-1, with no clear D. Trimming cost V 5 bases and J 3 bases, with 17 bases left between them. Germline loops: CDR1 SGHVS, CDR2 FQNEAQ. The CDR3 has 16 residues. CDR3 region: CASSPGQYPIYNEQFF. CDR3 DNA: TGTGCCAGCAGCCCCGGGCAGTACCCGATCTACAATGAGCAGTTCTTC.

This chain connects TRBV2 to TRBJ1-6; the match to TRBD1 covers 11 bases. V shed 2 bases, J shed 6 bases, and the junction held 3 bases outside the gene matches. The CDR3 covers 16 residues. Per the germline V gene, CDR1 is SNHLY and CDR2 is FYNNEI. Written as DNA, the CDR3 is TGTGCCAGCAGTGAACCCGGGACAGGGGGTAATTCACCCCTCCACTTT. It encodes CASSEPGTGGNSPLHF.